The next 24 T cell receptor beta chains were all read from a single sample in a study of early T cells in non-severe SARS-CoV-2 infection (dated by TCRdb to the early 2020s). The receptor library was made with 5' RACE. TCRdb records NextSeq 500 as the sequencer. The public sequencing data were trimmed at Q25 with fastp and processed into clonotypes with MiXCR by TCRdb, which kept only in-frame beta chains. Rows matching on CDR3 protein sequence are summarized as one entry with the most common DNA and genes. Counted in this sample were roughly 80,000 distinct CDR3 sequences; around 11% of them appeared once. The top ten clonotypes cover around 12% of the sample. The starting material was whole blood, obtained at baseline. The origin of the receptors is an adult who was a healthcare worker with PCR-confirmed SARS-CoV-2 infection or an uninfected control (not recorded which).

The chain couples TRBV7-8 to TRBJ2-3; no definite D call. Trimming took off 1 base at V and 6 bases at J, with 8 bases between the two ends. Germline V gene sequence: CDR1 SGHVS, CDR2 FQNEAQ. The CDR3 has 13 residues. CDR3 loop: CASSLGDFDTQYF. The CDR3 nucleotides are TGTGCCAGCAGCTTAGGTGACTTCGATACGCAGTATTTT.

Many counts were recorded for this clonotype. The chain recombines TRBV7-2 with TRBJ2-1, with 8 bases aligning to TRBD2. The V gene's germline CDR1 is SGHTA and CDR2 FQGNSA. The trim removed 5 bases at V and 9 bases at J, leaving 9 bases unmatched. This CDR3 is 14 amino acids long. CDR3: CASSPGLGSVEQFF. The CDR3 nucleotides read TGTGCCAGCAGCCCGGGACTAGGTTCGGTTGAGCAGTTCTTC.

A few counts support this clonotype. The V and J genes are TRBV12-3 or TRBV12-4 and TRBJ2-1; 11 bases align to TRBD2. The CDR3 totals 18 residues. The J segment lost 0 bases and the V segment lost 2 bases, leaving 6 bases of the junction unmatched. Here the CDR3 DNA reads TGTGCCAGCAGTTTACAGGCTAGCGGGGGGAGCTCCTACAATGAGCAGTTCTTC. Its protein product is CASSLQASGGSSYNEQFF.

This clonotype came up many times. V gene TRBV12-5 combines with J gene TRBJ2-1, with D possibly TRBD1 on 6 matching bases. Germline V CDR1 and CDR2: LGHNT, FRNRAP. CDR3 length: 15 amino acids. The V end was cut by 5 bases, the J end by 0 bases, with 11 bases between. The CDR3 loop reads CASGLGQSSYNEQFF. CDR3 sequence (DNA): TGTGCTAGTGGTCTAGGACAGAGCTCCTACAATGAGCAGTTCTTC.

The chain recombines TRBV25-1 with TRBJ2-5, with TRBD1 matching over 9 bases. CDR3 length equals 15 residues. Germline CDR1 is MGHDK and CDR2 is SYGVNS. The junction had 5 bases not matched to a gene; V was cut back by 1 base and J by 5 bases. For the CDR3, the DNA is TGTGCCAGCAGTGAATGGACAGGGGCCGGGGAGACCCAGTACTTC. It translates to CASSEWTGAGETQYF. The full variable domain, rest sourced from reference TRBV25-1 and TRBJ2-5, is EADIYQTPRYLVIGTGKKITLECSQTMGHDKMYWYQQDPGMELHLIHYSYGVNSTEKGDLSSESTVSRIRTEHFPLTLESARPSHTSQYLCASSEWTGAGETQYFGPGTRLLVL.

The V gene is TRBV7-8, the J gene TRBJ2-7, with a weak D call TRBD2 (6 bases). Trimming pared 1 base from V and 6 bases from J, leaving 10 bases between. CDR3 length equals 13 residues. Germline lookup yields CDR1 SGHVS and CDR2 FQNEAQ. Here the CDR3 DNA reads TGTGCCAGCAGCTTAGTATTGGGGGGCGAGCAGTACTTC. Protein product: CASSLVLGGEQYF.

This clonotype was counted many times. The V gene is TRBV5-1, the J gene TRBJ1-1; D remains ambiguous. The CDR3 sequence is 15 residues long. CDR1 is SGHRS and CDR2 is YFSETQ in the germline V gene. V dropped 0 bases and J dropped 0 bases, with 9 bases sitting between them. CDR3 residues: CASSLAGRMNTEAFF. CDR3 nucleotides: TGCGCCAGCAGCTTGGCCGGTCGGATGAACACTGAAGCTTTCTTT.

The table lists this clonotype with many counts. In nucleotides, the CDR3 is TGTGCCAGCAGCCACAGGGTCCAGGAAGGCTACACCTTC. Residues: CASSHRVQEGYTF. The V gene is TRBV12-3 or TRBV12-4, the J gene TRBJ1-2, with D possibly TRBD1 on 6 matching bases. Trimming took off 6 bases at V and 8 bases at J, with 16 bases between the two ends. The CDR3 sequence is 13 residues long.

In this sample, this clonotype turned up many times. The chain carries TRBV3-1 and TRBJ2-7; TRBD1 aligns across 9 bases. With 5 bases clipped from V and 3 bases from J, the junction kept 8 bases outside the gene matches. Germline lookup yields CDR1 LGHDT and CDR2 YNNKEL (reference sequence). The length of the CDR3 is 15 residues. Here the CDR3 DNA reads TGTGCCAGCAGCGGGGGGGACAGGGCGCTCTACGAGCAGTACTTC. Residues: CASSGGDRALYEQYF.

This clonotype was seen ten or more times. The genes are TRBV6-6 and TRBJ2-3, with D perhaps matching TRBD1 or TRBD2 (6 bases each). Germline CDR1 is MNHNY and CDR2 is SVGAGI (reference sequence). This CDR3 contains 15 residues. With 2 bases removed from V and 5 bases from J, the gap between germline ends came to 14 bases. CDR3 nucleotide sequence: TGTGCCAGCAGTTACCCGAGGGGGGTTGTAGATACGCAGTATTTT. Protein product: CASSYPRGVVDTQYF.

This clonotype was counted between two and nine times. The J gene is TRBJ2-7, the V gene TRBV6-1, with TRBD1 identical over 9 bases. This CDR3 region has 16 residues. V shed 4 bases, J shed 6 bases, and the junction held 13 bases outside the gene matches. CDR1 is MNHNS, CDR2 SASEGT, per germline. The chain's CDR3 is CASSGTGALGVGEQYF. In nucleotides, the CDR3 is TGTGCCAGCAGTGGGACAGGGGCCCTTGGGGTCGGCGAGCAGTACTTC.

This clonotype was seen repeatedly, ten times or more. This rearrangement joins TRBV29-1 to TRBJ2-3; D remains unclear. Between the trimmed V and J ends, which lost 4 bases and 6 bases, there was a span of 17 bases. The CDR3 loop spans 14 amino acids. Looked up from germline, CDR1 is SQVTM and CDR2 is ANQGSEA. As DNA, the CDR3 is TGCAGCGTTGCGGTCGAGGATCCGGCGGATACGCAGTATTTT. It translates to CSVAVEDPADTQYF.

This clonotype has just a few counts. The chain combines TRBV19 with TRBJ2-5; no reliable D call. CDR1 LNHDA and CDR2 SQIVND come from the germline V gene (reference sequence). V lost 9 bases and J 0 bases, leaving 11 bases between the germline ends. The CDR3 runs to 13 residues. CDR3 sequence (DNA): TGTGCCAGGCCAGAAGCGTACCAAGAGACCCAGTACTTC. Amino acid sequence: CARPEAYQETQYF. Based on the CDR3 plus reference TRBV19 and TRBJ2-5, the full variable domain is DGGITQSPKYLFRKEGQNVTLSCEQNLNHDAMYWYRQDPGQGLRLIYYSQIVNDFQKGDIAEGYSVSREKKESFPLTVTSAQKNPTAFYLCARPEAYQETQYFGPGTRLLVL.

The table lists this clonotype with many counts. This chain joins TRBV9 and TRBJ1-1; D is unresolved. This CDR3 contains 13 residues. V dropped 1 base and J dropped 0 bases, with 4 bases sitting between them. CDR1 is SGDLS, CDR2 YYNGEE, per germline. This CDR3 reads CASSVRMNTEAFF. Here the CDR3 DNA reads TGTGCCAGCAGCGTACGAATGAACACTGAAGCTTTCTTT.

This clonotype appeared a single time. The J gene is TRBJ2-6, the V gene TRBV12-3 or TRBV12-4; possible D gene TRBD1, 6 bases. Trimming took off 8 bases at V and 2 bases at J, with 10 bases between the two ends. The CDR3 totals 14 residues. The CDR3 bases are TGTGCCAGCGGGGGCAAAACTGGGGCCAACGTCCTGACTTTC. Residues: CASGGKTGANVLTF.

The gene calls are TRBV5-5 and TRBJ1-5; a weak D match, TRBD1 (5 bases). The CDR3 is 15 amino acids. V lost 3 bases to trimming and J lost 4 bases, with 14 bases between them. Germline CDR1 SGHKS, CDR2 YYEKEE (reference sequence). For the CDR3, the DNA is TGTGCCAGCAGCTGGGAGGGGCTGCCTAATCAGCCCCAGCATTTT. The encoded protein is CASSWEGLPNQPQHF. The full variable domain, in which reference TRBV5-5 and TRBJ1-5 provide the parts outside the CDR3, is DAGVTQSPTHLIKTRGQQVTLRCSPISGHKSVSWYQQVLGQGPQFIFQYYEKEERGRGNFPDRFSARQFPNYSSELNVNALLLGDSALYLCASSWEGLPNQPQHFGDGTRLSIL.

The chain employs TRBV6-5 and TRBJ2-3, with D tentatively TRBD2 (5 bases). The CDR3 is 15 residues long. In germline, CDR1 is MNHEY, CDR2 SVGAGI. Trimming stripped 0 bases from V and 4 bases from J, with 11 bases between. The DNA for the CDR3 is TGTGCCAGCAGTTACTCGAGGGATGGGGCAGATACGCAGTATTTT. Its protein is CASSYSRDGADTQYF.

The rearrangement links TRBV5-1 to TRBJ1-1, with no clear D. V lost 4 bases and J lost 5, with 9 bases in between. Germline values: CDR1 SGHRS, CDR2 YFSETQ. The CDR3 is 12 amino acids. The CDR3 loop is CASSNRRTEAFF. The CDR3 DNA is TGCGCCAGCAGCAACCGACGGACTGAAGCTTTCTTT.

Ten or more counts support this clonotype. The gene calls are TRBV20-1 and TRBJ2-2; possible D gene TRBD2, 5 bases. Germline V gene data show CDR1 as DFQATT and CDR2 as SNEGSKA (reference sequence). Trimming removed 3 bases from V and 7 bases from J, with 15 bases in between. This CDR3 has 14 amino acids. The CDR3 region has the DNA TGCAGTGCTAGGGGTCCTAGCATGGACGGGGAGCTGTTTTTT. Its protein is CSARGPSMDGELFF.

At least ten counts were recorded for this clonotype. The V gene is TRBV6-2 or TRBV6-3, the J gene TRBJ2-2; TRBD1 matches 10 bases. The CDR3 contains 17 residues. J lost 0 bases, V lost 7 bases, and 8 bases had no gene match. Germline V gives CDR1 MNHEY, CDR2 SVGEGT. The CDR3 DNA is TGTGCCAGCAAGAGTTATGGGACAGGGGCGAACACCGGGGAGCTGTTTTTT. Amino acids: CASKSYGTGANTGELFF.

The rearrangement joins TRBV2 to TRBJ2-1; D call uncertain. The CDR3 runs 13 residues. Germline loops: CDR1 SNHLY, CDR2 FYNNEI. With 1 base removed from V and 3 bases from J, the gap between germline ends came to 4 bases. The CDR3 here is CASSEELYNEQFF. The CDR3 DNA follows: TGTGCCAGCAGTGAAGAACTCTACAATGAGCAGTTCTTC.

This clonotype has only a few counts. The chain is built from TRBV7-3 and TRBJ1-1; no clear D gene. Germline CDR1 is SGHTA and CDR2 is FQGTGA. The CDR3 loop spans 13 amino acids. Trimming shortened V by 8 bases and J by 2 bases, and 12 bases separated the two germline ends. DNA for the CDR3: TGTGCCAGCGCGGAGCTCAAAAACACTGAAGCTTTCTTT. Translation: CASAELKNTEAFF.

The J gene is TRBJ2-3, the V gene TRBV12-5; no clear D gene. Looked up from germline, CDR1 is LGHNT and CDR2 is FRNRAP. The CDR3 contains 12 residues. Deletions cut 6 bases from V and 6 bases from J, with 10 bases between. CDR3 bases: TGTGCTAGTGGGAAAACTGATGATACGCAGTATTTT. It encodes CASGKTDDTQYF.

In this sample, this clonotype turned up many times. This sequence joins TRBV10-3 and TRBJ2-1; 12 bases agree with TRBD2. The ends lost 7 bases at V and 7 bases at J; junction bases unmatched: 14. The germline CDR1 and CDR2 sequences are ENHRY and SYGVKD. The CDR3 totals 17 residues. The CDR3 protein is CAIKPSGGADMGNEQFF. Here the CDR3 DNA reads TGTGCCATCAAGCCTAGCGGGGGGGCCGATATGGGGAATGAGCAGTTCTTC.